This TCR beta chain was documented in a study of long-term antiretroviral therapy in people with HIV. Findings of the study overall: Once patients were on ART, diversity went higher but still fell short of transplant donor controls. Information on adherence to ART, viral resistance or therapy changes was unavailable.

Every specimen held between about 0.9-11 million cryopreserved PBMC. These were thawed and washed before DNA extraction. A v3.0 immunoSEQ assay was performed at survey level. The method was immunoSEQ multiplex PCR; TCRdb's version includes in-frame clones alone and lacks a portion of them. The repertoire consists of tens of thousands of clones, with around 85% occurring once and the leading ten covering approximately 5.3%. Per germline, CDR1 MNHEY and CDR2 SVGAGI. The CDR3 length is 16 residues. Trimming removed 0 bases from V and 1 base from J, with 11 bases in between. Note on this clone: Antigen specificity is unknown.

This TCR was recovered from a woman aged 45-60 years with HIV. The chain combines TRBV6-5 with TRBJ2-3; possible D gene TRBD1, 6 bases. The source material was unsorted PBMCs, sampled 3.1 years after starting antiretroviral therapy. CDR3 in amino acids: CASSYSRGQGTDTQYF. CDR3 in DNA: TGTGCCAGCAGTTACTCCAGGGGTCAGGGCACAGATACGCAGTATTTT.